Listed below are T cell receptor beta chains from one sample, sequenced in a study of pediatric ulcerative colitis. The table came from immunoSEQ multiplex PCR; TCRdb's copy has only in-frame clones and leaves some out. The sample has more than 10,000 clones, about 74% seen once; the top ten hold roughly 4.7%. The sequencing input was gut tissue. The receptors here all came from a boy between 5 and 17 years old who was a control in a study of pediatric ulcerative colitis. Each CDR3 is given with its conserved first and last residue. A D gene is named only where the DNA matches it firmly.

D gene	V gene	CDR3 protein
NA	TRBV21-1	CASSKVRGRVNTEAFF
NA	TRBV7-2	CASSLVVGVDTQYF
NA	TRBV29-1	CSVDPFGRLTFNEGTNYGYTF
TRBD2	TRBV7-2	CASSALGREKREQFF
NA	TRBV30	CAWSGTEYQPQHF
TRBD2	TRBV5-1	CASSFPTSGIGAEQFF
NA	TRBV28	CASTESRGSPYEQYF
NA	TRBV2	CASSGQFSYEQYF
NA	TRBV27	CASRGQPYNEQFF
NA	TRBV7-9	CASSLLTSSGSDEQFF
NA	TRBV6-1	CASSYRNTIYF
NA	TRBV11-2	CASSDRDGFYNEQFF
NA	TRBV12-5	CASGYLVSTGMNTEAFF
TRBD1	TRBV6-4	CASSELSGGNEQFF
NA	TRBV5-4	CASSSTGTDTQYF
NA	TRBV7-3	CASSLGGYGYTF
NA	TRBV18	CASSELREGEQYF
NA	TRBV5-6	CASSLPVGQAERDAFF
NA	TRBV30	CAWSVPGVETQYF
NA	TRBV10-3	CAITTGREETQYF
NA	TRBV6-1	CASTEWGRADTF
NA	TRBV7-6	CASSPRDIFRNEQFF
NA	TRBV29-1	CSVGGDEGTEAFF
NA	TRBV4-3	CASSQSMDPGSYNEQFF
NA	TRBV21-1	CASSTTTGGGRPQHF
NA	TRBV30	CAWSSGTIGNQPQHF
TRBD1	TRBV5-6	CASSQDRAGTEAFF
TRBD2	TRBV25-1	CASRTGTSDTGELFF
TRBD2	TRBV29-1	CSVEGDLAGGYNEQFF
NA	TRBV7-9	CASSLGTPTDTQYF
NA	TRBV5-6	CASRRLVRRDEQFF
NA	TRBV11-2	CASSLVAGSPNTGELFF
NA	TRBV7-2	CASSLVYTDTQYF
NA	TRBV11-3	CASSLAGGREAFF
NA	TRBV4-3	CASSRETGDTQYF
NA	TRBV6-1	CASTLYRALNEQYF
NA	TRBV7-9	CASSLGQSNEQFF
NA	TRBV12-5	CASGDGSAYEQYF
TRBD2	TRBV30	CAWSGGSGTSITDTQYF
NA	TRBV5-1	CASRLQSGNTGELFF
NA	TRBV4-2	CASSLSDRDFGTDTQYF
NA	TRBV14	CASSHRGQPQHF
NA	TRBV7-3	CASSIRSEGTQYF
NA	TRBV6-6	CASSYDGTSYEQYF
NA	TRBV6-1	CASSEGHGNTEAFF
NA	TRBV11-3	CASSFEGTKNTEAFF
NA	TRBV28	CASSLRGHGSNQPQHF
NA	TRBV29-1	CSAMEVNTEAFF
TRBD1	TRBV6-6	CASSSGQGMNTEAFF
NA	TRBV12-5	CASGPGTWGPEKLFF
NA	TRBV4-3	CASSQEHPQETQYF
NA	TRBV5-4	CASSLSGTGANVLTF